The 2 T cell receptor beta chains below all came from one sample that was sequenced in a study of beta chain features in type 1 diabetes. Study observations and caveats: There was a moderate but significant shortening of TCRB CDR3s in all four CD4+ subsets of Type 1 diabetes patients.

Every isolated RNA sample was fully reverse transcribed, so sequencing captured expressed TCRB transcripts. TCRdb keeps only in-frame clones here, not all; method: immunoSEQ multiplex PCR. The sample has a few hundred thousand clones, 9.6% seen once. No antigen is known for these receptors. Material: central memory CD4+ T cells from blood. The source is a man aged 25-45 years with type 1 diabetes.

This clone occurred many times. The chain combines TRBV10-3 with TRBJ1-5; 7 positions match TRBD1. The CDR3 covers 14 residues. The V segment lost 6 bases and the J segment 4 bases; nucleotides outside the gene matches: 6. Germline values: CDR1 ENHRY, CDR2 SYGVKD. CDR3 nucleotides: TGTGCCATCAGCGCAACAGGGGAGAATCAGCCCCAGCATTTT. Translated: CAISATGENQPQHF.

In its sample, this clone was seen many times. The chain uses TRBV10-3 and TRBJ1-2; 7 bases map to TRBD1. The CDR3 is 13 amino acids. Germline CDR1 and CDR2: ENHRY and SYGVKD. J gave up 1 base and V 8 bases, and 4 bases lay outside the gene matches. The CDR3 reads CAIRDRDNYGYTF. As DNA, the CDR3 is TGTGCCATCCGGGACAGAGATAACTATGGCTACACCTTC.